Detailed here is one T cell receptor (beta chain). The antigen it recognizes is unknown. No base quality information exists; no much larger clone differs at one position. The record originates from a study of STAT3 mutations in large granular lymphocyte leukemia (dated by TCRdb to about 2019). Regarding the study in general: About half of the T-LGLL patients who underwent longitudinal sequencing carried canonical activating STAT3 mutations. Over half of the T-LGLL patients were given one or more immunosuppressive therapy regimens, and roughly 40% of the treated patients had a hematologic response. Patients with T-cell large granular lymphocyte leukemia underwent serial deep sequencing of TCRbeta CDR3 and STAT3 to reconstruct clonal hierarchy and dynamics. From an initial cohort of fewer than 250 LGL patients, more than 15 representative T-LGLL cases were picked for longitudinal TCRbeta and STAT3 sequencing. As controls within the study, a couple of patients with natural killer LGL leukemia were also sequenced longitudinally. Patients were sequenced at approximately 3.7 time points on average, with the number of samplings per patient ranging from 2 to 8.

Overall study outcomes, separate from this receptor: In 6 of 18 patients, TCR clonotype switching occurred after therapy, and every newly emerging clone was STAT3 wild type. Every T-LGLL patient showed at least one immunodominant TCRbeta clonotype, and about half showed multiple immunodominant subclonotypes. In several patients, dominant TCR clone burden exceeded STAT3 mutant burden, suggesting STAT3 mutation arose secondarily within a pre-expanded clone. Persisting codominant clonotypes in some patients meant a small but highly pathogenic clone may have been missed. Linking therapy response to changes in TCR clonal burden was complicated by variable intervals between samplings and by differing treatment regimens. Because no samples were available when a clone first appeared, clonal expansion was inferred from samplings taken at other points.

V ends up 5 bases short and J 4 bases short, with an unmatched junction base count of 11. Via the germline V gene, CDR1 is KGHSH and CDR2 LQKENI. The CDR3, cysteine through phenylalanine, is 15 amino acids long. Just CDR3 DNA is preserved here, 45 bases in frame from base 1. TCRbeta libraries were sequenced on an Illumina MiSeq, and an average of about 41,000 productive templates per sample was obtained. TCRbeta CDR3 libraries were generated with the immunoSEQ assay using multiplex PCR amplification. In the source study's methods: Following a previously defined approach, repertoire diversity was calculated, and values close to 0 point to extremely monoclonal samples. TCRdb provides this immuneACCESS table in a form limited to in-frame rearrangements. Some clones are lacking; in checked studies, under half of them reflect an unresolved V gene, and why the rest are absent is not known. The DNA gave D and trimming, while V, J and clone size come from that table. The sample table contains 30,000 to 35,000 clones; only one count was recorded for more than 60% of them. About 30% of the sample rests with the top ten.

DNA was extracted from blood mononuclear cells, with the same DNA used for both TCR and STAT3 sequencing. The sequenced material came from peripheral blood mononuclear cells. The sequence joins TRBV18 to TRBJ2-7, and TRBD1 matches 7 of the central bases. The TCR originated in a woman aged 45-65 years with T-cell large granular lymphocyte leukemia. Some clones in this sample may be carry-over from other donors' samples. The age is the age at diagnosis. This receptor has the CDR3 CASSIPGQTGYEQYF. The nucleotide sequence is given as TGTGCCAGCTCAATCCCGGGACAGACCGGATACGAGCAGTACTTC.